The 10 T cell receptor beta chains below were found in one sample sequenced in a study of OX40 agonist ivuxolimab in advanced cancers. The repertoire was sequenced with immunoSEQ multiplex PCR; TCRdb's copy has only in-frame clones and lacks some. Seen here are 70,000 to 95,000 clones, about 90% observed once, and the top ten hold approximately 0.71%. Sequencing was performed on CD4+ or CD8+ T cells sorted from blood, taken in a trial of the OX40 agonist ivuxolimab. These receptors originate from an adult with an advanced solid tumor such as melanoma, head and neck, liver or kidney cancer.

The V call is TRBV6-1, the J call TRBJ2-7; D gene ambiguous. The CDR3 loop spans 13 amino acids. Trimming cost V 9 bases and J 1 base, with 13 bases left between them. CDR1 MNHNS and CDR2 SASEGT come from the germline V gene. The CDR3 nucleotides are TGTGCCAGTCGTATAGGCCTTTCCTACGAGCAGTACTTC. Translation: CASRIGLSYEQYF.

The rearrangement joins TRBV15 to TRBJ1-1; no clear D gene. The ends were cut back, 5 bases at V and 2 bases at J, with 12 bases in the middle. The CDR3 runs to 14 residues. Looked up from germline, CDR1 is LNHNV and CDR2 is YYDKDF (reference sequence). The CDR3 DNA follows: TGTGCCACCAGCTATATGGGGTTAAACACTGAAGCTTTCTTT. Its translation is CATSYMGLNTEAFF.

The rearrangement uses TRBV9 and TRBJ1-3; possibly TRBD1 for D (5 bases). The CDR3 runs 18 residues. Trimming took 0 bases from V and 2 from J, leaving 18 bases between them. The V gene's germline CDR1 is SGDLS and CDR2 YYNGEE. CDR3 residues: CASSVVSDTEGPGNTIYF. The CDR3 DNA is TGTGCCAGCAGCGTAGTGTCCGACACGGAGGGGCCTGGAAACACCATATATTTT.

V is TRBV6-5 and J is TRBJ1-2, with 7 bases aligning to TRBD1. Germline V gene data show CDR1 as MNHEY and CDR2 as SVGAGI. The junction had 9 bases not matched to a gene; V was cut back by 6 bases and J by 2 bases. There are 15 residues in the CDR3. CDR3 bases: TGTGCCAGCAGCCCATATGCACAGGGGAACTATGGCTACACCTTC. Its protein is CASSPYAQGNYGYTF.

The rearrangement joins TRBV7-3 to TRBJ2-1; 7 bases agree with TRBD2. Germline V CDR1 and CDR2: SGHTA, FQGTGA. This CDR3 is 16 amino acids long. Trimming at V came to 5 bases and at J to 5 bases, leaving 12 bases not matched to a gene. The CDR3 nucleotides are TGTGCCAGCAGCCCGCATATACTAGCGTCAAACAATGAGCAGTTCTTC. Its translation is CASSPHILASNNEQFF.

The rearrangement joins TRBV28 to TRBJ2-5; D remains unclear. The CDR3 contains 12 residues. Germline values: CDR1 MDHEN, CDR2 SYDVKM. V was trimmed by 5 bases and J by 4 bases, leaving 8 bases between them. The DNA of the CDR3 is TGTGCCAGCAGTACCCCGACAGAGACCCAGTACTTC. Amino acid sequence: CASSTPTETQYF.

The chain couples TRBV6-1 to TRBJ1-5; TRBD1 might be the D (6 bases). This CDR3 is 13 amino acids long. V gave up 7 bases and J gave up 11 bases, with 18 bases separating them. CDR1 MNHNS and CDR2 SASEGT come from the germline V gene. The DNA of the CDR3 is TGTGCCAGCACTTCCGGGGGGGCCTCAGCCCAGCATTTT. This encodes CASTSGGASAQHF.

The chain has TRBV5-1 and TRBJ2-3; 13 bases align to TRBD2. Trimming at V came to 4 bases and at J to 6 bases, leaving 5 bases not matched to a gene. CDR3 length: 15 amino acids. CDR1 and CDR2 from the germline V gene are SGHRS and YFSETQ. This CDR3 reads CASSVGTSGIDTQYF. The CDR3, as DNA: TGCGCCAGCAGCGTGGGGACTAGCGGGATTGATACGCAGTATTTT.

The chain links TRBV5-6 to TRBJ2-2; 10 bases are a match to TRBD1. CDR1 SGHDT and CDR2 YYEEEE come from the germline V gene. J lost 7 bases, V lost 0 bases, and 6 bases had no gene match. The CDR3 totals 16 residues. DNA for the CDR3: TGTGCCAGCAGCTTGGAGACAGGGGGCGTAGGCGGGGAGCTGTTTTTT. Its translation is CASSLETGGVGGELFF.

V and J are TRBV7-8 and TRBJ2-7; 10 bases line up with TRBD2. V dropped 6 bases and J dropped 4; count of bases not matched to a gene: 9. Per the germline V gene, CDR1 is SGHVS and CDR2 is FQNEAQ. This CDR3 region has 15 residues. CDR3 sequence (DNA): TGTGCCAGCAGACCTCGGACTAGCGGAGGTTACGAGCAGTACTTC. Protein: CASRPRTSGGYEQYF.